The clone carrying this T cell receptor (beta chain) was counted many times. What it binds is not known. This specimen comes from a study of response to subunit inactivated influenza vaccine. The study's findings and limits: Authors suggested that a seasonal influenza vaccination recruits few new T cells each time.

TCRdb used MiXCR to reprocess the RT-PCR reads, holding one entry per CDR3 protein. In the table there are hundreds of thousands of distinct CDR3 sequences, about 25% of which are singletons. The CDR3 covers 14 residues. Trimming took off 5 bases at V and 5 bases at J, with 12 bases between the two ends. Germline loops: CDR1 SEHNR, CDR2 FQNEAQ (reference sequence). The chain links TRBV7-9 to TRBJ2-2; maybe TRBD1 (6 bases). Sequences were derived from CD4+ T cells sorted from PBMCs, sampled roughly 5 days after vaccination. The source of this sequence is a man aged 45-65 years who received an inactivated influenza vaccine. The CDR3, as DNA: TGTGCCAGCAGCCCGGGACATACTACCGGGGAGCTGTTTTTT. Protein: CASSPGHTTGELFF.